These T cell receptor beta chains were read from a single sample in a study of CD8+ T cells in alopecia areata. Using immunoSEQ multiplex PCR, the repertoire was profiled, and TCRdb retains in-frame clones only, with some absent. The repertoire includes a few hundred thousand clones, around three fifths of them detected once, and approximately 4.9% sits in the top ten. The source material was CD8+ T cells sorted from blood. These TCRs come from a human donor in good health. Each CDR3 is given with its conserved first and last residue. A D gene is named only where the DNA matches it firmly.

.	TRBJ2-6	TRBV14	CASSQDWGQLSGANVLTF
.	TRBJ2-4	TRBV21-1	CASSTSFARF
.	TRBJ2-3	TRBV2	CAGGITDTQYF
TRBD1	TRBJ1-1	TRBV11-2	CASSPGTGGFSEAFF
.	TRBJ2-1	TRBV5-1	CASSEGPGFYNEQFF
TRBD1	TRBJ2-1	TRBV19	CASSIGTGGNEQFF
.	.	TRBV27	CASSFKGPSYEQYF
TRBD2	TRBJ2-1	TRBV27	CASSPLAGGKYNEQFF
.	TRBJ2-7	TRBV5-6	CASSFSSYEQYF
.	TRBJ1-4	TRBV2	CASIGRKSATNEKLFF
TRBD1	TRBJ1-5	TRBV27	CAIGQGYSNQPQHF